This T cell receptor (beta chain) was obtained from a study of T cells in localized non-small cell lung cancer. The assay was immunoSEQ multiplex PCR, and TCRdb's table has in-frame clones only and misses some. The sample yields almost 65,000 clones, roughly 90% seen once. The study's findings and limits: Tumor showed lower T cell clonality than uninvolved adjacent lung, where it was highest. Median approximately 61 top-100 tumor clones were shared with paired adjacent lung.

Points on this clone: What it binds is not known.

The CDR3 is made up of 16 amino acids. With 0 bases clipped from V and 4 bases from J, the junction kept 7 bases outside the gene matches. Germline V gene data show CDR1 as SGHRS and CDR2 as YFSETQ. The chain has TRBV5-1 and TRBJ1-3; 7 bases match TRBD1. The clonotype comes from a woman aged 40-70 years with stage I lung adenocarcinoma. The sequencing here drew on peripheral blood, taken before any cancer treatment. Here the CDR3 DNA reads TGCGCCAGCAGCTTGGAGGTCAGGGGGAGAGGAAACACCATATATTTT. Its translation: CASSLEVRGRGNTIYF.